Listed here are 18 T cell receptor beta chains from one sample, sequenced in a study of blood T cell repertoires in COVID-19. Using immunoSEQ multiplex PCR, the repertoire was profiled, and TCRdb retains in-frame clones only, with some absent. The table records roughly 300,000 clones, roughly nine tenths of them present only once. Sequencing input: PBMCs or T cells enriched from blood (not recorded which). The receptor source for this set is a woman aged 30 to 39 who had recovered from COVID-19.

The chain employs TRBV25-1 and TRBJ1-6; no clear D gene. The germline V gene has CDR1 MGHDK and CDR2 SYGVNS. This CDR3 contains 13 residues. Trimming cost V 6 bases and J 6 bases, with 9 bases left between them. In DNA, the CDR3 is TGTGCCAGCAGCCTAATCCTTAATTCACCCCTCCACTTT. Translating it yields CASSLILNSPLHF.

The CDR3 spells CASSVGGGTYQETQYF. CDR3 nucleotides: TGTGCCAGCAGCGTAGGCGGGGGGACTTACCAAGAGACCCAGTACTTC. The chain uses TRBV9 and TRBJ2-5; 8 nucleotides align to TRBD2. The CDR3 consists of 16 residues. The V segment lost 0 bases and the J segment 0 bases; nucleotides outside the gene matches: 4. Germline CDR1 SGDLS, CDR2 YYNGEE. Full variable domain (missing parts from reference TRBV9 and TRBJ2-5): DSGVTQTPKHLITATGQRVTLRCSPRSGDLSVYWYQQSLDQGLQFLIQYYNGEERAKGNILERFSAQQFPDLHSELNLSSLELGDSALYFCASSVGGGTYQETQYFGPGTRLLVL.

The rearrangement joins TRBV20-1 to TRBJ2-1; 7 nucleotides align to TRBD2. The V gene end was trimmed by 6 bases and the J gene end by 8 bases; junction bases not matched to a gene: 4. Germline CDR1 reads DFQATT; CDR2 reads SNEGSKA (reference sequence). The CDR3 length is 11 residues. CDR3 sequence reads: CSATLAYEQFF. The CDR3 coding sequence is TGCAGTGCCACACTAGCGTATGAGCAGTTCTTC.

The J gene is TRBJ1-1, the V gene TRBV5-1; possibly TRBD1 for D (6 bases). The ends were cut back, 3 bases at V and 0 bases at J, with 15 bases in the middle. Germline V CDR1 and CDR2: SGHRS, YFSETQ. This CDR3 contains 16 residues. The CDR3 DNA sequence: TGCGCCAGCAGCTCGCGCGATACAGGGATGAACACTGAAGCTTTCTTT. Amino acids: CASSSRDTGMNTEAFF.

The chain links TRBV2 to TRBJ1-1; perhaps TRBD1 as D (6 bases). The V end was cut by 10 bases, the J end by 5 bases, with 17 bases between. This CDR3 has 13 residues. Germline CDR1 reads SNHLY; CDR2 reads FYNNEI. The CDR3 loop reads CANRGGDRTEAFF. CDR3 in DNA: TGTGCCAACCGAGGGGGGGATAGAACTGAAGCTTTCTTT. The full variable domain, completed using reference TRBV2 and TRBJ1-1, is EPEVTQTPSHQVTQMGQEVILRCVPISNHLYFYWYRQILGQKVEFLVSFYNNEISEKSEIFDDQFSVERPDGSNFTLKIRSTKLEDSAMYFCANRGGDRTEAFFGQGTRLTVV.

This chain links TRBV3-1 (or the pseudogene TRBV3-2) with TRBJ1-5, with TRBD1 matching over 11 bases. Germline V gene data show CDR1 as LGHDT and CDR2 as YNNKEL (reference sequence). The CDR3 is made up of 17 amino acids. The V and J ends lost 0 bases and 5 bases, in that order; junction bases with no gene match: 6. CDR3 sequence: CASSQDPDRGRYQPQHF. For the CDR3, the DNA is TGTGCCAGCAGCCAAGATCCGGACAGGGGGCGTTATCAGCCCCAGCATTTT.

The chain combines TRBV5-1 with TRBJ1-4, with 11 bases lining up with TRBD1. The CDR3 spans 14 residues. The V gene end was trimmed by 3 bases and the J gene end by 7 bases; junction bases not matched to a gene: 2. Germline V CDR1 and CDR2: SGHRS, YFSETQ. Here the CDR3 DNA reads TGCGCCAGCAGCTCGGGACAGGGGGGTGAAAAACTGTTTTTT. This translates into CASSSGQGGEKLFF.

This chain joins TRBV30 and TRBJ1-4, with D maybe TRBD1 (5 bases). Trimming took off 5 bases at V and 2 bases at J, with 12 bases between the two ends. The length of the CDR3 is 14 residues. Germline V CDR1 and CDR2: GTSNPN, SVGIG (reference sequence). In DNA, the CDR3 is TGTGCCTGGGCCCCTGGGGCGACTAATGAAAAACTGTTTTTT. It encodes CAWAPGATNEKLFF.

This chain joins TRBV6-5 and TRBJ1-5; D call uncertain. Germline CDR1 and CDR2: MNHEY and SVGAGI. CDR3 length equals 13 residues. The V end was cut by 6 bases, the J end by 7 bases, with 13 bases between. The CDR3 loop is CASRALGGQPQHF. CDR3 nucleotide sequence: TGTGCCAGCAGGGCCCTCGGCGGGCAGCCCCAGCATTTT.

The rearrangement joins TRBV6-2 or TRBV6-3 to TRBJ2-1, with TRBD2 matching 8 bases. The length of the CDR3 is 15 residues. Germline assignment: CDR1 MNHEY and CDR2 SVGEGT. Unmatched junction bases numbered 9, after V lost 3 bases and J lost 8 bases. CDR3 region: CASSYSSGDWDEQFF. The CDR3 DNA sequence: TGTGCCAGCAGTTATAGTAGCGGGGACTGGGATGAGCAGTTCTTC.

The CDR3 here is CAITPGSVRTDEQYF. Written as DNA, the CDR3 is TGTGCCATCACCCCCGGGAGCGTCCGGACGGACGAGCAGTACTTC. The rearrangement links TRBV10-3 to TRBJ2-7, with D perhaps TRBD2 (6 bases). The CDR3 has 15 residues. Per the germline V gene, CDR1 is ENHRY and CDR2 is SYGVKD. V was shortened by 7 bases and J by 5 bases, with 21 bases between the two germline ends.

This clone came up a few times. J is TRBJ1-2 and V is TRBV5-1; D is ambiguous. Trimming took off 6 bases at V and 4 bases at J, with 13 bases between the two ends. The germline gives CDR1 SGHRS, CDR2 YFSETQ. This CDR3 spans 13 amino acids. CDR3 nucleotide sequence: TGCGCCAGCACTGGCAGAGGCGGCTATGGCTACACCTTC. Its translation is CASTGRGGYGYTF.

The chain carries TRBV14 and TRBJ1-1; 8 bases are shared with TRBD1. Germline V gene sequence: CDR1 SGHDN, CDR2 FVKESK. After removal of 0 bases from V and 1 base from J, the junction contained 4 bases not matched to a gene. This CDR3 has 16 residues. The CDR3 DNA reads TGTGCCAGCAGCCAAGATTTTGGACAGGGGAACACTGAAGCTTTCTTT. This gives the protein CASSQDFGQGNTEAFF.

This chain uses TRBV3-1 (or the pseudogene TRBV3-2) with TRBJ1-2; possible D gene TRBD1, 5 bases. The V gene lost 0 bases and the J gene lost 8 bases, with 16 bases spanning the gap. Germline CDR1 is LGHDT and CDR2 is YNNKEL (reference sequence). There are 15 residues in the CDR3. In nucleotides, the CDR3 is TGTGCCAGCAGCCAAGATATGGTGGGGAGGGGCGGCTACACCTTC. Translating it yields CASSQDMVGRGGYTF.

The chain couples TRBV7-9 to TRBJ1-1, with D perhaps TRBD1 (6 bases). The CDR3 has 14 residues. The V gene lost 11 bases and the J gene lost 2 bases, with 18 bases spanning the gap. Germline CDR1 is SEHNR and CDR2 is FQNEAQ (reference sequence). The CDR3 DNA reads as TGTGCCGTAACCTGGGGACACCCTAACACTGAAGCTTTCTTT. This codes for CAVTWGHPNTEAFF.

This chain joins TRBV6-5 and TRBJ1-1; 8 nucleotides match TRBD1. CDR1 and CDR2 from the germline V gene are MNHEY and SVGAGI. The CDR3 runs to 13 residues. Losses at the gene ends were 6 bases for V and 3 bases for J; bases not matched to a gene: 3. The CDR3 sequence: CASSKQGDTEAFF. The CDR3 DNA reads TGTGCCAGCAGCAAACAGGGGGACACTGAAGCTTTCTTT.

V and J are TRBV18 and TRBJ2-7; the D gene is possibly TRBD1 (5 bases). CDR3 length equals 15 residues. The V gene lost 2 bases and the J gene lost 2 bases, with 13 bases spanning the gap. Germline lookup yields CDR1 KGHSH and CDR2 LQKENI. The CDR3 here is CASSPDSRATYEQYF. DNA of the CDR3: TGTGCCAGCTCACCAGATAGCAGGGCAACCTACGAGCAGTACTTC.

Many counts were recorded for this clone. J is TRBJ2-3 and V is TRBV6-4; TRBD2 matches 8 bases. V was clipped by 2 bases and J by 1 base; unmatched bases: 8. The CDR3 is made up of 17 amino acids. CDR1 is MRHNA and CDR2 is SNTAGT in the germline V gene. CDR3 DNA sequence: TGTGCCAGCAGTGACGTGGCGGGGGGATCTGGCACAGATACGCAGTATTTT. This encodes CASSDVAGGSGTDTQYF.